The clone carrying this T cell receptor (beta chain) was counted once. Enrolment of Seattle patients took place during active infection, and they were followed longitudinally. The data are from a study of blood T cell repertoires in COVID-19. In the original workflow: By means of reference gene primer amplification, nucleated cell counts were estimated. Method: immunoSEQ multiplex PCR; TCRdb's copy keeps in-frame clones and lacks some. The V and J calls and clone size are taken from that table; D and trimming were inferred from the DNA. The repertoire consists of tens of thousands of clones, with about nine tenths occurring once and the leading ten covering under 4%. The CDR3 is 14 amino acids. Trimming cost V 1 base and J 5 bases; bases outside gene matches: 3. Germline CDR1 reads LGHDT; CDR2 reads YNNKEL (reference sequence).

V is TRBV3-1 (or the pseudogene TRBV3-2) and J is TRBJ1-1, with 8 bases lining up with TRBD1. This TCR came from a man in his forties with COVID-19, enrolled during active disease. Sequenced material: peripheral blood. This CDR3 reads CASSQGTGRTEAFF. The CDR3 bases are TGTGCCAGCAGCCAAGGGACAGGGAGGACTGAAGCTTTCTTT.